This passage covers 14 T cell receptor beta chains from one sample sequenced in a study of cytomegalovirus exposure and HLA in healthy donors. The study ran its PCR with 60 Vbeta and 13 Jbeta primers. Sequencing was performed with immunoSEQ multiplex PCR; in TCRdb, only in-frame clones are kept and a portion is missing. Its table lists 80,000 to 100,000 clones. The specimen sequenced was PBMCs. The receptors originated from a man in his forties or fifties in good health and CMV-seronegative.

The chain joins TRBV5-1 to TRBJ2-6; 7 nucleotides align to TRBD1. V lost 4 bases to trimming and J lost 0 bases; unmatched junction nucleotides: 10. There are 18 residues in the CDR3. The V gene's germline CDR1 is SGHRS and CDR2 YFSETQ. The DNA for the CDR3 is TGCGCCAGCAGCCTGCCGGGACAGCACTCCTCTGGGGCCAACGTCCTGACTTTC. Protein: CASSLPGQHSSGANVLTF.

About this clone: Different DNA sequences within this sample yield the same CDR3. CDR3 amino acids: CASSSGQGYEQYF. CDR3 DNA: TGTGCCAGCAGTTCCGGACAGGGCTACGAGCAGTACTTC. V usage is TRBV28 and J usage is TRBJ2-7, with 8 bases aligning to TRBD1. After removal of 4 bases from V and 3 bases from J, the junction contained 2 bases not matched to a gene. Germline V gene sequence: CDR1 MDHEN, CDR2 SYDVKM. The CDR3 totals 13 residues.

The V call is TRBV27, the J call TRBJ1-2; D unclear. The CDR3 extends over 17 amino acids. Germline V CDR1 and CDR2: MNHEY, SMNVEV (reference sequence). V lost 3 bases and J lost 4, with 21 bases in between. The CDR3 spells CASSFRAGAGSLYGYTF. The CDR3 DNA is TGTGCCAGCAGTTTCCGGGCAGGCGCGGGGTCCCTCTATGGCTACACCTTC.

The rearrangement uses TRBV6-5 and TRBJ2-7; D possibly corresponds to TRBD1 (5 bases). This CDR3 is built from 15 residues. The V gene lost 6 bases and the J gene lost 0 bases, with 15 bases spanning the gap. From germline, CDR1 is MNHEY and CDR2 SVGAGI. Here the CDR3 reads CASRPTVLSSYEQYF. CDR3 sequence (DNA): TGTGCCAGCAGGCCGACAGTCCTGAGCTCCTACGAGCAGTACTTC.

The J gene is TRBJ2-2, the V gene TRBV7-3; no firm D call. The CDR3 consists of 15 residues. Deletions cut 2 bases from V and 6 bases from J, with 13 bases between. In germline, CDR1 is SGHTA, CDR2 FQGTGA. The CDR3 loop reads CASSLGPVSAGELFF. CDR3 bases: TGTGCCAGCAGCTTAGGGCCCGTTTCGGCCGGGGAGCTGTTTTTT.

V is TRBV5-4 and J is TRBJ1-6; the D is unclear. The V and J ends lost 9 bases and 14 bases respectively, with 18 bases between them. CDR1 is SGHNT, CDR2 YYREEE, per germline (reference sequence). The CDR3 runs 12 residues. CDR3 DNA sequence: TGTGCCACTCCCACCCCATCCGGGTCCCTCCACTTT. This codes for CATPTPSGSLHF.

The chain carries TRBV4-2 and TRBJ2-7; D gene uncertain. The CDR3 loop spans 13 amino acids. The germline gives CDR1 LGHNA, CDR2 YNFKEQ. Trimming cost V 1 base and J 2 bases, with 6 bases left between them. CDR3 amino acids: CASSQARAYEQYF. The CDR3 nucleotides read TGTGCCAGCAGCCAAGCCCGGGCCTACGAGCAGTACTTC.

The J gene is TRBJ1-1, the V gene TRBV6-6; perhaps TRBD1 as D (5 bases). This CDR3 region has 12 residues. Trimming removed 7 bases from V and 11 bases from J, with 17 bases in between. Looked up from germline, CDR1 is MNHNY and CDR2 is SVGAGI (reference sequence). DNA of the CDR3: TGTGCCAGCAACTCGCGCGGACAAACGGCTTTCTTT. Translation: CASNSRGQTAFF.

This chain's CDR3 is CASSVNSFSGNTIYF. The CDR3 region has the DNA TGTGCCAGCAGTGTTAACAGCTTCTCTGGAAACACCATATATTTT. The chain couples TRBV6-1 to TRBJ1-3; the D is unclear. Germline CDR1 and CDR2: MNHNS and SASEGT. Between the trimmed V and J ends, which lost 4 bases and 0 bases, there was a span of 10 bases. The CDR3 consists of 15 residues.

V usage is TRBV7-3 and J usage is TRBJ1-5; D is uncertain. The V gene lost 1 base and the J gene lost 0 bases, with 10 bases spanning the gap. The CDR3 sequence is 16 residues long. Germline values: CDR1 SGHTA, CDR2 FQGTGA. The CDR3 DNA sequence: TGTGCCAGCAGCTTAAGGGAGCGTAATAGCAATCAGCCCCAGCATTTT. Amino acids: CASSLRERNSNQPQHF. The variable domain in full, with the rest retrieved from reference TRBV7-3 and TRBJ1-5, is GAGVSQTPSNKVTEKGKYVELRCDPISGHTALYWYRQSLGQGPEFLIYFQGTGAADDSGLPNDRFFAVRPEGSVSTLKIQRTERGDSAVYLCASSLRERNSNQPQHFGDGTRLSIL.

This chain joins TRBV5-5 and TRBJ1-5, with 7 bases fitting TRBD1. The junction had 8 bases not matched to a gene; V was cut back by 4 bases and J by 1 base. This CDR3 region has 16 residues. Germline lookup yields CDR1 SGHKS and CDR2 YYEKEE (reference sequence). DNA for the CDR3: TGTGCCAGCAGCCCCGGGACAGCTCAAAGCAATCAGCCCCAGCATTTT. It encodes CASSPGTAQSNQPQHF.

The chain recombines TRBV9 with TRBJ2-1; D gene unclear. CDR1 is SGDLS and CDR2 is YYNGEE in the germline V gene. This CDR3 has 15 residues. The V end was cut by 2 bases, the J end by 5 bases, with 14 bases between. The CDR3 spells CASSVSNLVHNEQFF. CDR3 sequence (DNA): TGTGCCAGCAGCGTTAGTAACCTTGTCCACAATGAGCAGTTCTTC.

The CDR3 reads CASSSHLRRDTQYF. CDR3 sequence (DNA): TGTGCCAGCAGCTCACACCTGCGGCGAGATACGCAGTATTTT. V and J are TRBV2 and TRBJ2-3, with D unresolved. V shed 6 bases and J shed 5 bases, with 15 bases lying between them. The CDR3 contains 14 residues. The germline V gene encodes CDR1 SNHLY and CDR2 FYNNEI. The whole variable domain, filled in from reference TRBV2 and TRBJ2-3, reads EPEVTQTPSHQVTQMGQEVILRCVPISNHLYFYWYRQILGQKVEFLVSFYNNEISEKSEIFDDQFSVERPDGSNFTLKIRSTKLEDSAMYFCASSSHLRRDTQYFGPGTRLTVL.

The rearrangement links TRBV2 to TRBJ2-1, with 11 bases that match TRBD2. The CDR3 loop spans 15 amino acids. CDR1 is SNHLY and CDR2 is FYNNEI in the germline V gene. Losses at the gene ends were 6 bases for V and 4 bases for J; bases not matched to a gene: 5. CDR3 loop: CASSSSGGRYNEQFF. In DNA form, the CDR3 reads TGTGCCAGCAGCTCTAGCGGGGGGAGGTACAATGAGCAGTTCTTC. Together with reference TRBV2 and TRBJ2-1, the CDR3 gives the full variable domain: EPEVTQTPSHQVTQMGQEVILRCVPISNHLYFYWYRQILGQKVEFLVSFYNNEISEKSEIFDDQFSVERPDGSNFTLKIRSTKLEDSAMYFCASSSSGGRYNEQFFGPGTRLTVL.